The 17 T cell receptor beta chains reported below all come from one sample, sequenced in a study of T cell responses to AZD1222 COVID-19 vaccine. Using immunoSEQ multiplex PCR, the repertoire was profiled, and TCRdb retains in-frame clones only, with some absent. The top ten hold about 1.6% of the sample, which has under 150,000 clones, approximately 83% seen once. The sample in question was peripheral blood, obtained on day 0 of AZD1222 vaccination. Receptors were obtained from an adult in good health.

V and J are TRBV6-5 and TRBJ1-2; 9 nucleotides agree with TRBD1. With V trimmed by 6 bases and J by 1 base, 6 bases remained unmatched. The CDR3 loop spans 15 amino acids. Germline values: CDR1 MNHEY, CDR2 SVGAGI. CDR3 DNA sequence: TGTGCCAGCAGCACACAGGGGGCTATTAACTATGGCTACACCTTC. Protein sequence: CASSTQGAINYGYTF.

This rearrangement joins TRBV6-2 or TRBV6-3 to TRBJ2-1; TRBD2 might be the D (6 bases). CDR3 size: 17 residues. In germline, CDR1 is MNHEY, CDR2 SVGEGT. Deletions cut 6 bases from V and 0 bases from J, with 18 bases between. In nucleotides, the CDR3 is TGTGCCAGCAGCCCCATGGGGGGAGACAGCTCCTACAATGAGCAGTTCTTC. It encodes CASSPMGGDSSYNEQFF.

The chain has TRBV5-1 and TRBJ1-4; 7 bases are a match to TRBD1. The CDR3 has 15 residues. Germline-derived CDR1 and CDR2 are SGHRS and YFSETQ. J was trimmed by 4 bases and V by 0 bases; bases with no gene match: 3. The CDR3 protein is CASSLGGQINEKLFF. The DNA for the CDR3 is TGCGCCAGCAGCTTGGGGGGACAGATTAATGAAAAACTGTTTTTT.

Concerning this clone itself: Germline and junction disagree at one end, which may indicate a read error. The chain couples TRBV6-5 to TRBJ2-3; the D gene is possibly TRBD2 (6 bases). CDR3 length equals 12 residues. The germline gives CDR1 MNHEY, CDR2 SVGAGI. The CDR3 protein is CASSYGGAIGDF. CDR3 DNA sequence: TGTGCCAGCAGTTACGGCGGGGCCATCGGGGATTTT.

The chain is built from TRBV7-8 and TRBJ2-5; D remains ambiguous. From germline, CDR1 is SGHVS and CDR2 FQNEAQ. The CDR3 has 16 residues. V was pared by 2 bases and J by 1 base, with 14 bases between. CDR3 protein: CASSLRSRAVQETQYF. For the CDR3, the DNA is TGTGCCAGCAGCTTACGCTCTCGTGCGGTCCAAGAGACCCAGTACTTC.

DNA of the CDR3: TGTGCCAGCAGCCTCAACCGGGACAGGGCGGGTGAGCAGTACTTC. Its protein is CASSLNRDRAGEQYF. The rearrangement links TRBV7-2 to TRBJ2-7, with TRBD1 matching 9 bases. Unmatched junction bases numbered 12, after V lost 5 bases and J lost 7 bases. Germline values: CDR1 SGHTA, CDR2 FQGNSA. The CDR3 has 15 amino acids.

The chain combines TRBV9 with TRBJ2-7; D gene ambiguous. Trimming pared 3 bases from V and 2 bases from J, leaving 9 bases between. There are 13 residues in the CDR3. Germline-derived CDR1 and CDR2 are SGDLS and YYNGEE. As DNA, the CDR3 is TGTGCCAGCAGCGCCCAGACCGCCTACGAGCAGTACTTC. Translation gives CASSAQTAYEQYF. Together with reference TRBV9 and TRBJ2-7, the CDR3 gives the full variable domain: DSGVTQTPKHLITATGQRVTLRCSPRSGDLSVYWYQQSLDQGLQFLIQYYNGEERAKGNILERFSAQQFPDLHSELNLSSLELGDSALYFCASSAQTAYEQYFGPGTRLTVT.

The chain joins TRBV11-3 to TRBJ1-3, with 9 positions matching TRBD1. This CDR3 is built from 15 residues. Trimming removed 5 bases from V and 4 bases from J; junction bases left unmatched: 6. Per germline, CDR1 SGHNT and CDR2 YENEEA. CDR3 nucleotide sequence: TGTGCCAGCAGCCAGAACAGGGGGCCCGGAAACACCATATATTTT. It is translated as CASSQNRGPGNTIYF.

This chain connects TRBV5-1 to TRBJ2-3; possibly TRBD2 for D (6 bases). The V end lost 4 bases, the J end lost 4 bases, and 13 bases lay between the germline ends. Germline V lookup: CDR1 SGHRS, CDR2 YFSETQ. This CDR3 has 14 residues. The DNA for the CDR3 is TGCGCCAGCAGCGACGATGGGGAGGCAGATACGCAGTATTTT. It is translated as CASSDDGEADTQYF.

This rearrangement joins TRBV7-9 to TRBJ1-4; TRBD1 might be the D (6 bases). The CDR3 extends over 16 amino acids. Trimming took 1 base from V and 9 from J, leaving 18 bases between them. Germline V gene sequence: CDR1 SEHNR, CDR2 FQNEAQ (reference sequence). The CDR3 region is CASSLVSGNREKKLFF. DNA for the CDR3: TGTGCCAGCAGCTTAGTATCGGGGAACAGGGAAAAAAAACTGTTTTTT.

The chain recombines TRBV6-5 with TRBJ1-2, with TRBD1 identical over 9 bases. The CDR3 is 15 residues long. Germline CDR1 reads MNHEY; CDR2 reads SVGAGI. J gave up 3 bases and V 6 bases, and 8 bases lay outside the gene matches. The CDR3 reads CASSEGQGYHYGYTF. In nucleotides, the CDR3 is TGTGCCAGCAGCGAGGGACAGGGTTACCACTATGGCTACACCTTC.

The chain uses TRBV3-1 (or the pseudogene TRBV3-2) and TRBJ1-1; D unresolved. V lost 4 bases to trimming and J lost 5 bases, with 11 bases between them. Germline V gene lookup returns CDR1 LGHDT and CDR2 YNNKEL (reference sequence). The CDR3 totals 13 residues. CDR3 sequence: CASSPWGGTEAFF. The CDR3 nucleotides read TGTGCCAGCAGCCCCTGGGGAGGGACTGAAGCTTTCTTT.

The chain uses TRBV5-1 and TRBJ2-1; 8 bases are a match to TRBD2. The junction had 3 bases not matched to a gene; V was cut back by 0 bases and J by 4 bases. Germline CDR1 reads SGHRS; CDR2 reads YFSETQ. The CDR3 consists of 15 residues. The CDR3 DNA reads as TGCGCCAGCAGCTTGGTCGGGGGGGAGTACAATGAGCAGTTCTTC. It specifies CASSLVGGEYNEQFF.

For the CDR3, the DNA is TGTGCCAGCAGCTTACTGGCGCGGGGACAGGGGACTCGAGGCTACACCTTC. It encodes CASSLLARGQGTRGYTF. The gene calls are TRBV7-3 and TRBJ1-2; 10 bases agree with TRBD1. Trimming cost V 2 bases and J 8 bases; bases outside gene matches: 14. The CDR3 consists of 17 residues. CDR1 is SGHTA and CDR2 is FQGTGA in the germline V gene. Complete variable domain (other parts from reference TRBV7-3 and TRBJ1-2): GAGVSQTPSNKVTEKGKYVELRCDPISGHTALYWYRQSLGQGPEFLIYFQGTGAADDSGLPNDRFFAVRPEGSVSTLKIQRTERGDSAVYLCASSLLARGQGTRGYTFGSGTRLTVV.

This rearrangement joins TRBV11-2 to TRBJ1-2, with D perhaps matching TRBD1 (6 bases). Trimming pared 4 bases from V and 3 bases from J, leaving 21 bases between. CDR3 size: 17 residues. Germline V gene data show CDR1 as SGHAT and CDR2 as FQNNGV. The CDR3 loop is CASSSFRPRGGDYGYTF. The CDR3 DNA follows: TGTGCCAGCAGCTCATTCCGTCCCAGGGGCGGCGACTATGGCTACACCTTC.

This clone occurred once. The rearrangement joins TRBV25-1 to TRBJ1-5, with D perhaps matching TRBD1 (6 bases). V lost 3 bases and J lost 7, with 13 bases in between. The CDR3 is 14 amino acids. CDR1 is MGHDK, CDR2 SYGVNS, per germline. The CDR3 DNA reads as TGTGCCAGCAGTGACACAGGGTTCCGACAGCCCCAGCATTTT. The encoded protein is CASSDTGFRQPQHF. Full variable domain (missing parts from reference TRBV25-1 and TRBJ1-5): EADIYQTPRYLVIGTGKKITLECSQTMGHDKMYWYQQDPGMELHLIHYSYGVNSTEKGDLSSESTVSRIRTEHFPLTLESARPSHTSQYLCASSDTGFRQPQHFGDGTRLSIL.

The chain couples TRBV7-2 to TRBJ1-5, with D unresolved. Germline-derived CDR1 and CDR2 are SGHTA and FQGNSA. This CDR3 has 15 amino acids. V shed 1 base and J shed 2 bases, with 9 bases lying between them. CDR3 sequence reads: CASSLGGVGNQPQHF. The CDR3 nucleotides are TGTGCCAGCAGCTTAGGGGGTGTCGGCAATCAGCCCCAGCATTTT.